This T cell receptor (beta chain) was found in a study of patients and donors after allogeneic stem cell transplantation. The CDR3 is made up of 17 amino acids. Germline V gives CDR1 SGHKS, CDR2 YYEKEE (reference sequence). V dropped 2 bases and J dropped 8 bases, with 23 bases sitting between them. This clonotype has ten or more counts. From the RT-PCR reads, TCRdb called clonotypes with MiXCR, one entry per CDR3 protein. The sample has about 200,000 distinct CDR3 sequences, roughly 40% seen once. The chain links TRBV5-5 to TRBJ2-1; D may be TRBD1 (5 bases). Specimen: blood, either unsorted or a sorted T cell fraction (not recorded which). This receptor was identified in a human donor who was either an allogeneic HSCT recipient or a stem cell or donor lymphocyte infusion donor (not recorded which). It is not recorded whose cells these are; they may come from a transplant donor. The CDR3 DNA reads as TGTGCCAGCAGCTTCCCCCTTACGGCGTCAGGGTCGGATGAGCAGTTCTTC. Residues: CASSFPLTASGSDEQFF.